This TCR beta chain emerged from a study of Ad26.COV2.S vaccination and SARS-CoV-2 variants. About the research overall: Donor was in the COV1001 Ad26.COV2.S trial arm. Notes on the study in general: Spike-specific CD8+ and CD4+ T cell responses reportedly showed substantial breadth after vaccination. Breadth of non-spike TCRs did not differ between vaccinees and placebo recipients.

With respect to this clone: Its antigen remains unidentified.

Treatment specified: 19 received Ad26.COV2.S at low or high dose, single or two shots; about 5 received placebo; per-sample allocation not given. Sampling happened 63 days after the first vaccine or placebo injection. Profiled with immunoSEQ multiplex PCR; TCRdb holds only in-frame clones, not every one. The sample holds hundreds of thousands of clones, 83% seen once. The sample in question was peripheral blood, obtained in a trial of Ad26.COV2.S vaccine versus placebo. This clonotype was sampled from a person aged 18-60 years who received the Ad26.COV2.S COVID-19 vaccine or a placebo.

The CDR3 spells CAISESGSYEQYF. CDR3 DNA sequence: TGTGCCATCAGTGAGTCGGGCAGCTACGAGCAGTACTTC. The rearrangement links TRBV10-3 to TRBJ2-7; no definite D call. The CDR3 sequence is 13 residues long. V lost 0 bases and J 3 bases, leaving 6 bases between the germline ends. Germline V lookup: CDR1 ENHRY, CDR2 SYGVKD.